This record looks at one T cell receptor (beta chain) sequence and its context. Its antigen is unknown. At one of its ends the junction is not consistent with the germline gene, which may arise from a read error. Germline V gene data show CDR1 as WSHSY and CDR2 as SAAADI. The CDR3 totals 15 residues. RNA was extracted from bulk tissue without any cell sorting. Newly diagnosed lung cancer patients had thoracic surgery in China, August–late 2014, without prior chemotherapy. The sample comes from a study of tumor and adjacent non-tumor tissue in lung cancer. Study at large: The cohort had roughly 12 adenocarcinoma, a couple of squamous cell and 1 small cell patients. Each sample yielded 3.5 million to 4.5 million productive TCRbeta reads on average.

A modified ARM-PCR protocol with three rounds of nested PCR amplified TCRbeta. TCRdb reprocessed the multiplex PCR reads with MiXCR, giving one entry per CDR3 protein. The sample yields more than 75,000 distinct CDR3 sequences, around 85% seen once. General study results and limits: In normal lung, the top 100 clones were significantly more dominant than in tumor.

This sequence was found in a woman aged 50 to 60 with non-small cell lung cancer. This chain connects TRBV10-2 to TRBJ2-2; 11 bases are a match to TRBD2. The sample consisted of lung tumor tissue. The CDR3 DNA reads as TGCACCAGCAGGGAGACTAGCGGGAACACTGGGGATCTGTTTTTT. Its protein is CTSRETSGNTGDLFF.